Sequencing of this TCR beta chain was carried out in a study of shared clonotypes between healthy human individuals. Naive CD8 cells comprised CD45RO-negative, CCR7-positively selected cells, excluding terminally differentiated effector memory CD45RA+ cells. About this clone: What it binds is unknown.

Points from the study as a whole: Across a few donors, naive CD4 shared around 5.3%, naive CD8 approximately 3.5%, memory CD4 2% to 2.5%, memory CD8 about 0.4%. Non-shared clonotypes showed lower generation probabilities than clonotypes common to all four donors.

The CDR3 is 12 amino acids. V was shortened by 3 bases and J by 6 bases, with 9 bases between the two germline ends. Germline V gene sequence: CDR1 SEHNR, CDR2 FQNEAQ (reference sequence). Sorted-subset replicate PCRs used 150 to 250 ng of genomic DNA. This amount corresponded to about 30,000 T cell genomes. The assay was immunoSEQ multiplex PCR, and TCRdb's table has in-frame clones only and misses some. Among roughly 890,000 clones, almost 95% were seen once, and the ten largest hold around 24%. The sample taken for sequencing was naive CD8+ T cells sorted from blood. The receptor was derived from a man under 40 in good health. This chain joins TRBV7-9 and TRBJ2-7; possibly TRBD2 for D (6 bases). Here the CDR3 reads CASSFGGSEQYF. The CDR3 DNA reads as TGTGCCAGCAGCTTCGGAGGGAGCGAGCAGTACTTC.